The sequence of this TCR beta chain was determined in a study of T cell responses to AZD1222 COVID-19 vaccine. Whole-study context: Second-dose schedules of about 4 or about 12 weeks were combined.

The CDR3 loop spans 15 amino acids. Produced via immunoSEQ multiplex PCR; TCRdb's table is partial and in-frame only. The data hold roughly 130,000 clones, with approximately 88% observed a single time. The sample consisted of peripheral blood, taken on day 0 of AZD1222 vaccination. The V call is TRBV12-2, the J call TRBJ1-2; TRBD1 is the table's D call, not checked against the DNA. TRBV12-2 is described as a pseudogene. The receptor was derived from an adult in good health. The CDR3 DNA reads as TGTGCAAGTCGCATTTGGACAGGGAGGAACTATGGCTACACCTTC. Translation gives CASRIWTGRNYGYTF.